The 20 T cell receptor beta chains in this list originate from one sample, sequenced in a study of blood T cell repertoires in COVID-19. Produced via immunoSEQ multiplex PCR; TCRdb's table is partial and in-frame only. The data show 50,000 to 70,000 clones, 85% to 90% seen once. Sequenced: peripheral blood. The receptor set was obtained from a man aged 45-65 years with active COVID-19.

The rearrangement links TRBV19 to TRBJ2-3; D possibly corresponds to TRBD2 (6 bases). V gave up 5 bases and J gave up 3 bases, with 18 bases separating them. CDR1 is LNHDA and CDR2 is SQIVND in the germline V gene (reference sequence). The length of the CDR3 is 16 residues. CDR3 in amino acids: CASSRASETRTDTQYF. In DNA form, the CDR3 reads TGTGCCAGTAGTCGGGCTAGCGAAACTCGGACAGATACGCAGTATTTT.

In this sample, this clone turned up once. V and J are TRBV9 and TRBJ2-1, with TRBD2 matching 7 bases. There are 18 residues in the CDR3. V shed 5 bases and J 5 bases; nucleotides not matched to a gene: 19. Germline V gene data show CDR1 as SGDLS and CDR2 as YYNGEE. The CDR3 here is CASSTFGGASGGDNEQFF. CDR3 nucleotides: TGTGCCAGCAGTACTTTTGGGGGAGCTAGCGGAGGGGACAATGAGCAGTTCTTC.

The chain couples TRBV10-1 to TRBJ2-7, with TRBD1 matching 10 bases. CDR3 length equals 14 residues. V shed 5 bases, J shed 6 bases, and the junction held 7 bases outside the gene matches. CDR1 and CDR2 (germline): WNHNN, SYGVQD (reference sequence). The CDR3 region is CASSWDRGRGEQYF. The CDR3 DNA is TGCGCCAGCAGTTGGGACAGGGGTCGAGGCGAGCAGTACTTC.

J is TRBJ2-2 and V is TRBV7-9; 7 bases are shared with TRBD1. Trimming took 5 bases from V and 6 from J; bases not matched to a gene: 12. The CDR3 runs to 16 residues. From germline, CDR1 is SEHNR and CDR2 FQNEAQ (reference sequence). The CDR3 loop is CASSRRQGRGSGELFF. The CDR3 DNA reads TGTGCCAGCAGCCGCCGACAGGGAAGAGGATCCGGGGAGCTGTTTTTT.

The rearrangement links TRBV3-1 (or the pseudogene TRBV3-2) to TRBJ1-2, with 8 bases fitting TRBD1. CDR1 is LGHDT and CDR2 is YNNKEL in the germline V gene (reference sequence). The CDR3 consists of 13 residues. The J segment lost 2 bases and the V segment lost 4 bases, leaving 0 bases of the junction unmatched. The CDR3 DNA sequence: TGTGCCAGCAGCCGACAGGGGAACTATGGCTACACCTTC. Residues: CASSRQGNYGYTF.

The rearrangement links TRBV28 to TRBJ2-7; TRBD1 matches at 9 bases. V dropped 6 bases and J dropped 6; count of bases not matched to a gene: 9. The CDR3 length is 14 residues. Looked up from germline, CDR1 is MDHEN and CDR2 is SYDVKM. In nucleotides, the CDR3 is TGTGCCAGCAGGCGTAACAGGGGGCGCTTCGAGCAGTACTTC. The encoded protein is CASRRNRGRFEQYF.

V gene TRBV11-2 combines with J gene TRBJ2-7; TRBD1 matches at 9 bases. V was clipped by 5 bases and J by 3 bases; unmatched bases: 8. Germline loops: CDR1 SGHAT, CDR2 FQNNGV. CDR3 length: 15 residues. In DNA, the CDR3 is TGTGCCAGCAGCGCACAGGGGGCTCTGTTCTACGAGCAGTACTTC. As protein: CASSAQGALFYEQYF.

This chain uses TRBV2 with TRBJ2-6; D ambiguous. Trimming pared 7 bases from V and 0 bases from J, leaving 13 bases between. CDR1 is SNHLY and CDR2 is FYNNEI in the germline V gene. There are 16 residues in the CDR3. The CDR3 DNA reads TGTGCCAGCAATCTGGTAGAGCTCTCTGGGGCCAACGTCCTGACTTTC. This sequence encodes CASNLVELSGANVLTF.

V is TRBV3-1 (or the pseudogene TRBV3-2) and J is TRBJ2-5; D possibly corresponds to TRBD1 (7 bases). The germline V and J ends were trimmed by 0 bases and 2 bases, with 13 bases remaining between them. There are 16 residues in the CDR3. CDR1 is LGHDT and CDR2 is YNNKEL in the germline V gene (reference sequence). This chain's CDR3 is CASSQERTGGQETQYF. CDR3 sequence (DNA): TGTGCCAGCAGCCAAGAGCGGACAGGAGGGCAAGAGACCCAGTACTTC.

This clone was seen once. The V and J genes are TRBV11-3 and TRBJ2-2; 8 nucleotides agree with TRBD1. This CDR3 has 16 amino acids. Germline V gene sequence: CDR1 SGHNT, CDR2 YENEEA. Trimming removed 3 bases from V and 3 bases from J; junction bases left unmatched: 6. Here the CDR3 reads CASSFIRGLYTGELFF. The CDR3 DNA follows: TGTGCCAGCAGCTTCATCAGGGGGCTTTACACCGGGGAGCTGTTTTTT.

This chain links TRBV11-2 with TRBJ2-1; the match to TRBD2 covers 12 bases. Germline trimming cut 4 bases from V and 2 bases from J; bases unmatched to any gene: 0. The CDR3 has 15 residues. CDR1 and CDR2 from the germline V gene are SGHAT and FQNNGV. Here the CDR3 reads CASSSSGRAYNEQFF. The CDR3 DNA reads as TGTGCCAGCAGCTCTAGCGGGAGGGCCTACAATGAGCAGTTCTTC.

V and J are TRBV5-4 and TRBJ2-5, with 9 bases that match TRBD1. The CDR3 extends over 15 amino acids. J gave up 4 bases and V 4 bases, and 8 bases lay outside the gene matches. Germline V gives CDR1 SGHNT, CDR2 YYREEE (reference sequence). CDR3 bases: TGTGCCAGCAGCCTACGGACAGGGGCTGGAGAGACCCAGTACTTC. This sequence encodes CASSLRTGAGETQYF.

The chain couples TRBV5-4 to TRBJ1-2; D is perhaps TRBD1 (5 bases). V was pared by 4 bases and J by 1 base, with 8 bases between. Germline V gene sequence: CDR1 SGHNT, CDR2 YYREEE (reference sequence). The length of the CDR3 is 13 residues. The CDR3: CASSPDSNYGYTF. DNA for the CDR3: TGTGCCAGCAGCCCCGACAGTAACTATGGCTACACCTTC.

V and J are TRBV27 and TRBJ2-3, with TRBD1 matching over 7 bases. This CDR3 region has 14 residues. The V and J ends lost 6 bases and 1 base, in that order; junction bases with no gene match: 4. Per germline, CDR1 MNHEY and CDR2 SMNVEV (reference sequence). CDR3 loop: CASRERGRTDTQYF. The CDR3 DNA reads as TGTGCCAGCAGGGAGAGGGGGCGCACAGATACGCAGTATTTT.

The rearrangement joins TRBV11-2 to TRBJ2-7; TRBD2 might be the D (5 bases). This CDR3 contains 12 residues. V lost 5 bases to trimming and J lost 6 bases, with 11 bases between them. The germline V gene encodes CDR1 SGHAT and CDR2 FQNNGV. DNA for the CDR3: TGTGCCAGCAGCCCCCCCCGGGGCGAGCAGTACGTC. This encodes CASSPPRGEQYV.

CDR3 nucleotide sequence: TGTGCCAGCAGCTTCGGCGGACAGGGGGGGTTAGAAAAACTGTTTTTT. It specifies CASSFGGQGGLEKLFF. V usage is TRBV5-6 and J usage is TRBJ1-4; 10 bases match TRBD1. CDR1 SGHDT and CDR2 YYEEEE come from the germline V gene. The CDR3 contains 16 residues. V was clipped by 2 bases and J by 8 bases; unmatched bases: 9.

Of note for this clone: Other DNA sequences in this specimen translate into the identical CDR3. The V and J genes are TRBV9 and TRBJ2-7, with 12 bases matching TRBD2. In germline, CDR1 is SGDLS, CDR2 YYNGEE. Trimming took 8 bases from V and 6 from J; bases not matched to a gene: 9. The CDR3 has 14 residues. The CDR3 DNA sequence: TGTGCCAGTAGCCTGGGACTAGCGGGTAGCGAGCAGTACTTC. Its protein is CASSLGLAGSEQYF.

The chain links TRBV27 to TRBJ2-7; 8 bases match TRBD1. The trim removed 1 base at V and 2 bases at J, leaving 4 bases unmatched. CDR1 is MNHEY and CDR2 is SMNVEV in the germline V gene (reference sequence). The CDR3 consists of 15 residues. In nucleotides, the CDR3 is TGTGCCAGCAGTTTATTTGGGACAGGCACCTACGAGCAGTACTTC. Amino acids: CASSLFGTGTYEQYF.

This chain connects TRBV19 to TRBJ2-1; 9 bases map to TRBD1. Germline loops: CDR1 LNHDA, CDR2 SQIVND (reference sequence). This CDR3 has 14 residues. With V trimmed by 5 bases and J by 9 bases, 8 bases remained unmatched. The CDR3 bases are TGTGCCAGTAGTCGGACGGGACAGGGCGGTGAGCAGTTCTTC. Translation gives CASSRTGQGGEQFF.

The chain recombines TRBV11-2 with TRBJ2-1; D gene ambiguous. The germline V gene encodes CDR1 SGHAT and CDR2 FQNNGV. The CDR3 consists of 13 residues. Trimming removed 5 bases at V and 4 bases at J, with 9 bases between. The CDR3 region is CASSPEPYNEQFF. Written as DNA, the CDR3 is TGTGCCAGCAGCCCAGAACCTTACAATGAGCAGTTCTTC.